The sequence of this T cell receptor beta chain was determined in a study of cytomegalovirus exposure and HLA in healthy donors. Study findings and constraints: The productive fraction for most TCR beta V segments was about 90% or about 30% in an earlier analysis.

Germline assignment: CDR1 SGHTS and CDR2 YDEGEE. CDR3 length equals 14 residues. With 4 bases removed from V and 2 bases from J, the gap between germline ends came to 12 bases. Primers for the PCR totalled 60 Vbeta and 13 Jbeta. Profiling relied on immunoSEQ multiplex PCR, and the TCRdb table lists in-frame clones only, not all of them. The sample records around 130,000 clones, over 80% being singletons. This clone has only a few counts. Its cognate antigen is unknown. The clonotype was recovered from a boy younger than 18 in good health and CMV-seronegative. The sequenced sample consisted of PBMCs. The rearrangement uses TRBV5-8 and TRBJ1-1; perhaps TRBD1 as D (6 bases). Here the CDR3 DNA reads TGTGCCAGCAGCCGCAGGGGTAGCAACACTGAAGCTTTCTTT. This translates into CASSRRGSNTEAFF.